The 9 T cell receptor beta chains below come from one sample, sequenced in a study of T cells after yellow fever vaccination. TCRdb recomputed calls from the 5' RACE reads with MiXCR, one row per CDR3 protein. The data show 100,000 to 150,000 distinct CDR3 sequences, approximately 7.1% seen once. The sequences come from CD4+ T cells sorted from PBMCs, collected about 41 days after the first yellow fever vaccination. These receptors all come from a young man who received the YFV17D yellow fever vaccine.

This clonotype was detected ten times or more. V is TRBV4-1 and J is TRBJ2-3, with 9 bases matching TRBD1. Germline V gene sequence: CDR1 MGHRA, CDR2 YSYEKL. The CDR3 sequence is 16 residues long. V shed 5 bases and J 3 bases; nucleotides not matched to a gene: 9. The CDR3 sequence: CASSYPGTGITDTQYF. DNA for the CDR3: TGCGCCAGCAGCTACCCCGGGACAGGGATTACAGATACGCAGTATTTT.

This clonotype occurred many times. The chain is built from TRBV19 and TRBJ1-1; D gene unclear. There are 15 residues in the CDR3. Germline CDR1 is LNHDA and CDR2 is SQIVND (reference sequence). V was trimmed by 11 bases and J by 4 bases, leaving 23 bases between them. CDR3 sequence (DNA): TGTGCCTCAATCTCCTCCCTGCGATGGAGCACTGAAGCTTTCTTT. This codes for CASISSLRWSTEAFF.

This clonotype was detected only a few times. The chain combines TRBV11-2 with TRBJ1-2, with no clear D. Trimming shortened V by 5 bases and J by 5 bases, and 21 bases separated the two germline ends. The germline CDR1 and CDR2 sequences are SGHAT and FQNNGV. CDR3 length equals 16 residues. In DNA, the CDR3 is TGTGCCAGCAGCCACCCCGGCCCCCGAGAATTTTATGGCTACACCTTC. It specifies CASSHPGPREFYGYTF.

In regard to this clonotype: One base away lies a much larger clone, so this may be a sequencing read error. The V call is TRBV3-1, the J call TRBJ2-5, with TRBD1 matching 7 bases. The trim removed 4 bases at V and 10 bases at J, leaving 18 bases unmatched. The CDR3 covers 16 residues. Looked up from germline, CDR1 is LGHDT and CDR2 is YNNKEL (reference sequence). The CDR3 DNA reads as TGTGCCAGCAGCCTCGGGGCTATTCAGGACCACAGGGGCCAGTACTTC. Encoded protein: CASSLGAIQDHRGQYF.

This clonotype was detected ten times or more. The CDR3 loop reads CASSLGPTYEQYV. The CDR3 region has the DNA TGTGCCAGCAGCTTGGGACCAACCTACGAGCAGTACGTC. The gene calls are TRBV5-6 and TRBJ2-7; D unclear. Germline V gene sequence: CDR1 SGHDT, CDR2 YYEEEE. V was clipped by 0 bases and J by 2 bases, with 6 bases between them. The CDR3 loop spans 13 amino acids.

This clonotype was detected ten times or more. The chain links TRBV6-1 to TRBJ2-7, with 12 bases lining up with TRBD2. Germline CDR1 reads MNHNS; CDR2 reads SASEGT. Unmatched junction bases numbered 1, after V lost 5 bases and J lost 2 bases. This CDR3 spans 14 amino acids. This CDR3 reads CASSLAGGAYEQYF. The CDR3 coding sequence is TGTGCCAGCAGTCTAGCGGGGGGGGCCTACGAGCAGTACTTC.

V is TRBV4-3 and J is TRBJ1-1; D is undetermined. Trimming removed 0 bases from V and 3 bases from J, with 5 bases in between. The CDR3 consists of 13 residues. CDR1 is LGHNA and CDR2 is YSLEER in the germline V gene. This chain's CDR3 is CASSQEDYTEAFF. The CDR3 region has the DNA TGCGCCAGCAGCCAAGAAGACTACACTGAAGCTTTCTTT.

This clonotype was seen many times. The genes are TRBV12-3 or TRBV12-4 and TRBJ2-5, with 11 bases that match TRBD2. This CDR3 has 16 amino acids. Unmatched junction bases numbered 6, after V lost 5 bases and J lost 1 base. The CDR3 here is CASSPPSGGLQETQYF. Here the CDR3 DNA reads TGTGCCAGCAGTCCTCCTAGCGGGGGGCTCCAAGAGACCCAGTACTTC.

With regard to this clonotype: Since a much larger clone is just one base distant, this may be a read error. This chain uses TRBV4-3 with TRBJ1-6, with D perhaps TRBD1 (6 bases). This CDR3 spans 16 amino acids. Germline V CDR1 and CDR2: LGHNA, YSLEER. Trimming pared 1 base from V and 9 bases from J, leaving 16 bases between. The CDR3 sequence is CASSQVWTVGGSPLHF. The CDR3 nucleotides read TGCGCCAGCAGCCAAGTATGGACAGTGGGAGGTTCACCCCTCCACTTT.